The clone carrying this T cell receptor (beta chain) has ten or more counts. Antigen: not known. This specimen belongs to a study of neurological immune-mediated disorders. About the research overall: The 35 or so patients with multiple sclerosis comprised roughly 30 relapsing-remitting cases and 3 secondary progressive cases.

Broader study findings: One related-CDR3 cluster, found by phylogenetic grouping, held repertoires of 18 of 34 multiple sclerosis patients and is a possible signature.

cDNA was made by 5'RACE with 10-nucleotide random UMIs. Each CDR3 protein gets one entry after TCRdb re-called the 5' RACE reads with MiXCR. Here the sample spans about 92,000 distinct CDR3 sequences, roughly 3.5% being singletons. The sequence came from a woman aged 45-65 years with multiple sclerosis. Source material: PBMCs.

The CDR3 sequence: CSATPSYNEQFF. As DNA, the CDR3 is TGCAGTGCTACCCCCTCCTACAATGAGCAGTTCTTC. V gene TRBV20-1 combines with J gene TRBJ2-1, with no clear D. Trimming took off 4 bases at V and 0 bases at J, with 4 bases between the two ends. CDR3 length: 12 amino acids. The V gene's germline CDR1 is DFQATT and CDR2 SNEGSKA (reference sequence).